The entry that follows covers one TCR beta chain sequence. The target antigen is unknown. The data belong to a study of circulating and synovial CD4+ cells in juvenile arthritis. Donors were patients with active juvenile idiopathic arthritis. Profiled with immunoSEQ multiplex PCR; TCRdb holds only in-frame clones, not every one. The sample holds some 16,000 clones; 91% are singletons and the top ten take around 0.8%. Study-wide findings and caveats: T cell genome counts differed by at least an order of magnitude between CPL and CD4 samples.

The length of the CDR3 is 13 residues. The germline V gene encodes CDR1 MNHEY and CDR2 SMNVEV (reference sequence). Trimming cost V 5 bases and J 5 bases, with 9 bases left between them. This chain links TRBV27 with TRBJ1-4, with D maybe TRBD1 (5 bases). Sample: CD4+ T cells from blood. The sequence was collected from a human donor with juvenile idiopathic arthritis. The CDR3 region is CASSRTWNEKLFF. CDR3 bases: TGTGCCAGCAGTCGGACATGGAATGAAAAACTGTTTTTT.